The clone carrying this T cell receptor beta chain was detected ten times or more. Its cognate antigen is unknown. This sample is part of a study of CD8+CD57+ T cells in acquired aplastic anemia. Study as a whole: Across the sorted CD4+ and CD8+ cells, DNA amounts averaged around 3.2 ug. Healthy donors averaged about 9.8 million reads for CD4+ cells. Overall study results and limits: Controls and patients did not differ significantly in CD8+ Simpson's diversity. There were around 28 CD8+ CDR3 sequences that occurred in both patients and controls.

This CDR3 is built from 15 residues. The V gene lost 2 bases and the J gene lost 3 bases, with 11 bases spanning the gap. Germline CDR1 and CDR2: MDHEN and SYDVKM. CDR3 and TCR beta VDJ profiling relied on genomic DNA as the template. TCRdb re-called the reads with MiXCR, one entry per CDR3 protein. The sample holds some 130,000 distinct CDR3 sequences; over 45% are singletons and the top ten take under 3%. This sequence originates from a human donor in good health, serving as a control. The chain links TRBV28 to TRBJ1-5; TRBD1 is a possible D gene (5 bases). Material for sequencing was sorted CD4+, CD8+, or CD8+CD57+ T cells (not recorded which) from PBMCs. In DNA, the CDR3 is TGTGCCAGCAGTTTAGGCCTAGGGGTCAATCAGCCCCAGCATTTT. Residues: CASSLGLGVNQPQHF.